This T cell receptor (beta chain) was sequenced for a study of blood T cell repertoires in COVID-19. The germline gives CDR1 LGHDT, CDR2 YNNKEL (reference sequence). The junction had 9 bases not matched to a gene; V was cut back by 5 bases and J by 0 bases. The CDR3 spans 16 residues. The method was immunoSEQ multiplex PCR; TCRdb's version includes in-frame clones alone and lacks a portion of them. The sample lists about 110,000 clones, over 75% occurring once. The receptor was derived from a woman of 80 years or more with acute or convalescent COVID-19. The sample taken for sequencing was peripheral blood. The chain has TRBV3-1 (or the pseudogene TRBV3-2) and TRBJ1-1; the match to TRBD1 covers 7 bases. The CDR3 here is CASSDRQGGMNTEAFF. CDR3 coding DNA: TGTGCCAGCAGCGACCGACAGGGAGGAATGAACACTGAAGCTTTCTTT.